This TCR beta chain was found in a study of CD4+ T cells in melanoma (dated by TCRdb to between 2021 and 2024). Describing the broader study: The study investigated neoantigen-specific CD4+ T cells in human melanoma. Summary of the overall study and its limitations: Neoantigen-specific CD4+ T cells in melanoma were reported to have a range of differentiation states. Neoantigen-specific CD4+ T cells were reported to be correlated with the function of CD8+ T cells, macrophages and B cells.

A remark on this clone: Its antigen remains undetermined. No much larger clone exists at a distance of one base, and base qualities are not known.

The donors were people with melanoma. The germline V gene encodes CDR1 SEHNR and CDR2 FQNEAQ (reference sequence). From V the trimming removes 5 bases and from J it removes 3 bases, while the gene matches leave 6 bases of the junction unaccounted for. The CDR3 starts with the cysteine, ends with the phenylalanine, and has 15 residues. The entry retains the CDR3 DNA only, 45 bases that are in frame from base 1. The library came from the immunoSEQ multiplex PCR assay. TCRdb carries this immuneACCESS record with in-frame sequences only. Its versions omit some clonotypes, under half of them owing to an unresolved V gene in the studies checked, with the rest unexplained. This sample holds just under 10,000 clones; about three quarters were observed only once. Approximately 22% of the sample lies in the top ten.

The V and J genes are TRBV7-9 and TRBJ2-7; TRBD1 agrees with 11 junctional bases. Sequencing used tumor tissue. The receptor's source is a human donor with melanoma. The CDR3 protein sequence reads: CASSLRDRGVYEQYF. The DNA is TGTGCCAGCAGCCTCCGGGACAGGGGGGTCTACGAGCAGTACTTC.